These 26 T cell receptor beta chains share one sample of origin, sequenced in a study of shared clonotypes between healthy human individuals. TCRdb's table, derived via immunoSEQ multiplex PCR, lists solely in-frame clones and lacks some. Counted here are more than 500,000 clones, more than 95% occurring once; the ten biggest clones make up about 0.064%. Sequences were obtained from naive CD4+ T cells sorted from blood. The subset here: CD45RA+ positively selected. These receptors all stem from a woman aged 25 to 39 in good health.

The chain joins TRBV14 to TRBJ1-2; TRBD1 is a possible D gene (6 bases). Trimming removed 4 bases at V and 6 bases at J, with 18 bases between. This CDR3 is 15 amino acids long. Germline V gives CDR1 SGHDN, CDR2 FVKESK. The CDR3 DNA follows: TGTGCCAGCAGCCCAACGGTGGGCAGGGGCCATGGCTACACCTTC. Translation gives CASSPTVGRGHGYTF.

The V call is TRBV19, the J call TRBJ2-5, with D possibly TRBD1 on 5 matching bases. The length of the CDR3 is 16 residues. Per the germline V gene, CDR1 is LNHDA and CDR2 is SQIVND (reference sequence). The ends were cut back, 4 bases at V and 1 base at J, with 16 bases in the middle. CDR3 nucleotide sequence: TGTGCCAGTAGTACCTACTCCGTGACAGTCCAAGAGACCCAGTACTTC. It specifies CASSTYSVTVQETQYF.

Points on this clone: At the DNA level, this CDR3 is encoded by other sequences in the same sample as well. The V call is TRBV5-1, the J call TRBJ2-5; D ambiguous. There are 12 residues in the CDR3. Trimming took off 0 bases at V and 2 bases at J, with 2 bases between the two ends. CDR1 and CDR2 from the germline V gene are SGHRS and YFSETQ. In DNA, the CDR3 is TGCGCCAGCAGCTTGGTACAAGAGACCCAGTACTTC. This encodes CASSLVQETQYF. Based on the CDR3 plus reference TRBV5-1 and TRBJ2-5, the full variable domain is KAGVTQTPRYLIKTRGQQVTLSCSPISGHRSVSWYQQTPGQGLQFLFEYFSETQRNKGNFPGRFSGRQFSNSRSEMNVSTLELGDSALYLCASSLVQETQYFGPGTRLLVL.

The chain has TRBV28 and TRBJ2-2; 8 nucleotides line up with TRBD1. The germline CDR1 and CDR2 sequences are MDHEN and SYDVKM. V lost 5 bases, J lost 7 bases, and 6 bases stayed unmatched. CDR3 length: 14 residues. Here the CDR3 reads CASSRQGSGGELFF. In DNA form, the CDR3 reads TGTGCCAGCAGTCGACAGGGGTCGGGCGGGGAGCTGTTTTTT.

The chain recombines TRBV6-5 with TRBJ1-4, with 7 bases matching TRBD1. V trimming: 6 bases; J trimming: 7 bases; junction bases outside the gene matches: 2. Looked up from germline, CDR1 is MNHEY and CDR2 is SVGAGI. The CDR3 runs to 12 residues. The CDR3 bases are TGTGCCAGCAGGGACAGGAGTGAAAAACTGTTTTTT. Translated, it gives CASRDRSEKLFF.

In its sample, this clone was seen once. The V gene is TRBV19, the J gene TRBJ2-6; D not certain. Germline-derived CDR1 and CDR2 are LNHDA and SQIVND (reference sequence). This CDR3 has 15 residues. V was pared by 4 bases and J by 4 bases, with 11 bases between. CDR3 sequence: CASSNQESGANVLTF. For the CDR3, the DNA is TGTGCCAGTAGTAACCAAGAGTCGGGGGCCAACGTCCTGACTTTC.

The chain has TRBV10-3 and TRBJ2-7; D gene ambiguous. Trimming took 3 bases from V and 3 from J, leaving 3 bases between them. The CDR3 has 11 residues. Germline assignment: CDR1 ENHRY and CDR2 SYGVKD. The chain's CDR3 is CAISDGYEQYF. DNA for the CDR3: TGTGCCATCAGTGACGGCTACGAGCAGTACTTC.

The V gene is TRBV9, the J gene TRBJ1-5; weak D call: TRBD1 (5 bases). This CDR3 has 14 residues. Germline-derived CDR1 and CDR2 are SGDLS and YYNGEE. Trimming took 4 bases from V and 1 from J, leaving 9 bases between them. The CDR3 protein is CASSPGSSNQPQHF. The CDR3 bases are TGTGCCAGCAGCCCAGGGTCAAGCAATCAGCCCCAGCATTTT.

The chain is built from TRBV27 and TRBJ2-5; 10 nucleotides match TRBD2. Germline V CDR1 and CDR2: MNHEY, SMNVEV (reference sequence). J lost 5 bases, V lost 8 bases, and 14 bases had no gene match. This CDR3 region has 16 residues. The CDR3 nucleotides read TGTGCCAGCCGGGCGGGGCTAGCGGGAGTACCCGAGACCCAGTACTTC. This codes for CASRAGLAGVPETQYF.

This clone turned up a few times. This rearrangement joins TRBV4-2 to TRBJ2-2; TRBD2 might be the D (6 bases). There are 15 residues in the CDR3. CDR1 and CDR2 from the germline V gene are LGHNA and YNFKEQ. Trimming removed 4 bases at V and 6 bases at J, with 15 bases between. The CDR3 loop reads CASSRTTSFAGELFF. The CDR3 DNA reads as TGTGCCAGCAGCCGGACGACTAGTTTCGCCGGGGAGCTGTTTTTT.

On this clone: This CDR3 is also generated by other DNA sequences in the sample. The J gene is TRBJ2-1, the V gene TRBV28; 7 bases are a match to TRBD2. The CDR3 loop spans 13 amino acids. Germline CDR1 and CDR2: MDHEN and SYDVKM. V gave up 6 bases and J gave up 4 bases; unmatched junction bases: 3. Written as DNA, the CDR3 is TGTGCCAGCAGAGCGGGAAGATACAATGAGCAGTTCTTC. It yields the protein CASRAGRYNEQFF. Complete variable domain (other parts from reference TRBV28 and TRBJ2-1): DVKVTQSSRYLVKRTGEKVFLECVQDMDHENMFWYRQDPGLGLRLIYFSYDVKMKEKGDIPEGYSVSREKKERFSLILESASTNQTSMYLCASRAGRYNEQFFGPGTRLTVL.

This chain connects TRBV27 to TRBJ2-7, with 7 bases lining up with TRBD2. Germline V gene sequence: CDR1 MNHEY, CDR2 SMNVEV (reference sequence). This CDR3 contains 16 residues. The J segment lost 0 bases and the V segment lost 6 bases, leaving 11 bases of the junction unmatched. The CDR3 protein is CASRGPSGGHSYEQYF. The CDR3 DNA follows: TGTGCCAGCAGGGGGCCTAGCGGAGGCCACTCCTACGAGCAGTACTTC.

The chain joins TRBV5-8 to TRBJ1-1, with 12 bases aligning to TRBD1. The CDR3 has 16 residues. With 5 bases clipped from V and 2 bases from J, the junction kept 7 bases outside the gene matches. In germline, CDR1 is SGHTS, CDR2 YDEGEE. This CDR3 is CASRIPGTGGNTEAFF. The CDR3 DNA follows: TGTGCCAGCAGGATACCCGGGACAGGGGGCAACACTGAAGCTTTCTTT.

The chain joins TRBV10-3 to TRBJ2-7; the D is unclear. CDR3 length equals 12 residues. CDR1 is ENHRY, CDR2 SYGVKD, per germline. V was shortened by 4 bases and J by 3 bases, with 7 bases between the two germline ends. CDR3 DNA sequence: TGTGCCATCAGTGGCAGGAACTACGAGCAGTACTTC. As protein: CAISGRNYEQYF.

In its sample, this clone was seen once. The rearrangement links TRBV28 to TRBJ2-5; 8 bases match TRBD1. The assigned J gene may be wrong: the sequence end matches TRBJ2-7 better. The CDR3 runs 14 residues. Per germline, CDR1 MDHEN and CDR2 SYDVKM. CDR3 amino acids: CASKIRTGNYEQYF. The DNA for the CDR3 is TGTGCCAGCAAGATCCGGACAGGGAACTACGAGCAGTACTTC.

CDR3 loop: CASSLTGVNSPLHF. CDR3 DNA sequence: TGTGCCAGCAGCTTGACAGGGGTCAATTCACCCCTCCACTTT. This sequence joins TRBV5-6 and TRBJ1-6, with TRBD1 matching over 7 bases. This CDR3 spans 14 amino acids. Per germline, CDR1 SGHDT and CDR2 YYEEEE. Trimming removed 1 base from V and 7 bases from J; junction bases left unmatched: 2. The variable domain in full, completed from reference TRBV5-6 and TRBJ1-6, reads DAGVTQSPTHLIKTRGQQVTLRCSPKSGHDTVSWYQQALGQGPQFIFQYYEEEERQRGNFPDRFSGHQFPNYSSELNVNALLLGDSALYLCASSLTGVNSPLHFGNGTRLTVT.

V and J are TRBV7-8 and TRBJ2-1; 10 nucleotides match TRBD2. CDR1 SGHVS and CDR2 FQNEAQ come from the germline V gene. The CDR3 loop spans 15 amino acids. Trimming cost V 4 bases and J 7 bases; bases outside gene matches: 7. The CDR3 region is CASSSIPGLANEQFF. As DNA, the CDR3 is TGTGCCAGCAGCTCGATACCGGGACTAGCGAATGAGCAGTTCTTC.

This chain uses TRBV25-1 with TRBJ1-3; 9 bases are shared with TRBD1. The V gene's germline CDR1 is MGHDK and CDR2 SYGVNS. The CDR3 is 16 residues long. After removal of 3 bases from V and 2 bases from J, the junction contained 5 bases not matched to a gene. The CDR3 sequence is CASSDLTGGPGNTIYF. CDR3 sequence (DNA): TGTGCCAGCAGTGACCTTACAGGGGGCCCTGGAAACACCATATATTTT. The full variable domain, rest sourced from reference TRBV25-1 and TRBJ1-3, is EADIYQTPRYLVIGTGKKITLECSQTMGHDKMYWYQQDPGMELHLIHYSYGVNSTEKGDLSSESTVSRIRTEHFPLTLESARPSHTSQYLCASSDLTGGPGNTIYFGEGSWLTVV.

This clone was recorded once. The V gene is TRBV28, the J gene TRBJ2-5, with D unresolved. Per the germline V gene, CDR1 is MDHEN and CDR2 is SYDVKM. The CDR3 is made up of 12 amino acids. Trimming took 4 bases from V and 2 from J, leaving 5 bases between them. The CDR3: CASSWAQETQYF. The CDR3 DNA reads TGTGCCAGCAGTTGGGCACAAGAGACCCAGTACTTC. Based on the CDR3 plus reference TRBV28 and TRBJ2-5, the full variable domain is DVKVTQSSRYLVKRTGEKVFLECVQDMDHENMFWYRQDPGLGLRLIYFSYDVKMKEKGDIPEGYSVSREKKERFSLILESASTNQTSMYLCASSWAQETQYFGPGTRLLVL.

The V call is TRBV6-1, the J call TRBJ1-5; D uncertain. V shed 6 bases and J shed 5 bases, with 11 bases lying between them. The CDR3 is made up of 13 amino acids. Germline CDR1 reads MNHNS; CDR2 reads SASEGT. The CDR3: CASRTQEDQPQHF. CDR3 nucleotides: TGTGCCAGCAGGACTCAGGAGGATCAGCCCCAGCATTTT.

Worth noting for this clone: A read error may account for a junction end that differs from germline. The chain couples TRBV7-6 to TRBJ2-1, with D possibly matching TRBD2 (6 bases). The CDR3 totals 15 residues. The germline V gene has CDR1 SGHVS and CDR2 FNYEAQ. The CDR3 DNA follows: TGTGCCAGCAGCCTAGCCATAACCGGGGGTGCTGAGCAGTTCTTC. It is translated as CASSLAITGGAEQFF.

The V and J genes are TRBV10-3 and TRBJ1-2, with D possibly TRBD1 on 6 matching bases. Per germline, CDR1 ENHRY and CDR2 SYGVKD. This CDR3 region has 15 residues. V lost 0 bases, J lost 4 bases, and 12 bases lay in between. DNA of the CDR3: TGTGCCATCAGTGAGTCTGGGGGCGCAAGCTATGGCTACACCTTC. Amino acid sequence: CAISESGGASYGYTF.

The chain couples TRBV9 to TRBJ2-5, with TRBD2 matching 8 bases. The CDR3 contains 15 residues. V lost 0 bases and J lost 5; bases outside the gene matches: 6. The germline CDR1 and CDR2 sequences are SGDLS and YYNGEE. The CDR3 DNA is TGTGCCAGCAGCGTAGCGGGAGGGCCCTGGGAGACCCAGTACTTC. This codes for CASSVAGGPWETQYF.

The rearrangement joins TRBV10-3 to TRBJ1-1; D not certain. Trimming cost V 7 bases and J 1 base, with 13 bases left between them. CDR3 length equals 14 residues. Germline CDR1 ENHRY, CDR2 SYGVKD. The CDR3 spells CAITAQDGNTEAFF. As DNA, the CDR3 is TGTGCCATCACCGCGCAGGACGGGAACACTGAAGCTTTCTTT.

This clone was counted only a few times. The chain's CDR3 is CASSSGETNTEAFF. The DNA of the CDR3 is TGTGCCAGCAGTTCAGGGGAGACGAACACTGAAGCTTTCTTT. The chain uses TRBV2 and TRBJ1-1, with D perhaps TRBD1 (6 bases). Per germline, CDR1 SNHLY and CDR2 FYNNEI. CDR3 size: 14 residues. V was trimmed by 5 bases and J by 1 base, leaving 11 bases between them.

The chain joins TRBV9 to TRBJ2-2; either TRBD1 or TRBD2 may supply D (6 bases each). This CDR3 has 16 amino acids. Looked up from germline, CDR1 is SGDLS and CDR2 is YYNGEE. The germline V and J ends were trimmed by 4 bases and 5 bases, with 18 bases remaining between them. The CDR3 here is CASSPWGAKGTGELFF. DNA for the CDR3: TGTGCCAGCAGCCCTTGGGGGGCGAAGGGAACCGGGGAGCTGTTTTTT. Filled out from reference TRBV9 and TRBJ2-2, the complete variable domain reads DSGVTQTPKHLITATGQRVTLRCSPRSGDLSVYWYQQSLDQGLQFLIQYYNGEERAKGNILERFSAQQFPDLHSELNLSSLELGDSALYFCASSPWGAKGTGELFFGEGSRLTVL.